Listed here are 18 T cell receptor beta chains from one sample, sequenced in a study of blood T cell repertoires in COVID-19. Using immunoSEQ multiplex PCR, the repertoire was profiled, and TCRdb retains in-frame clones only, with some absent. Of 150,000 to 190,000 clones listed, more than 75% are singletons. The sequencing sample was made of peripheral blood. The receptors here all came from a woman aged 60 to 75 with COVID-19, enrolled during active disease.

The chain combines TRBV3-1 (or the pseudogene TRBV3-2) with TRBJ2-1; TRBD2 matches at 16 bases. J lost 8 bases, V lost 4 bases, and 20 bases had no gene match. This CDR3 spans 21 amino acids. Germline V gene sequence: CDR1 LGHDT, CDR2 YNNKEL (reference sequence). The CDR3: CASSLPAPGTSGGAAGDEQFF. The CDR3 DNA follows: TGTGCCAGCAGCCTCCCTGCCCCCGGGACTAGCGGGGGGGCCGCCGGTGATGAGCAGTTCTTC.

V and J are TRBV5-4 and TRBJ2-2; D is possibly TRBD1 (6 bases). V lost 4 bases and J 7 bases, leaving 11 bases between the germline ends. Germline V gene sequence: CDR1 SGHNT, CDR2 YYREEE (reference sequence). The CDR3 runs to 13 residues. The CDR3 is CASSRGGIGELFF. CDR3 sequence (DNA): TGTGCCAGCAGCAGAGGGGGAATCGGGGAGCTGTTTTTT.

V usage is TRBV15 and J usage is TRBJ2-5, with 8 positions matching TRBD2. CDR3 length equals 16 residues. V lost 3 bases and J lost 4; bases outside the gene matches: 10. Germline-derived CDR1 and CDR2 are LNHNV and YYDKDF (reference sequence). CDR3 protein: CATSRPGTSRRETQYF. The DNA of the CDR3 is TGTGCCACCAGCAGGCCCGGGACTAGTCGGCGAGAGACCCAGTACTTC.

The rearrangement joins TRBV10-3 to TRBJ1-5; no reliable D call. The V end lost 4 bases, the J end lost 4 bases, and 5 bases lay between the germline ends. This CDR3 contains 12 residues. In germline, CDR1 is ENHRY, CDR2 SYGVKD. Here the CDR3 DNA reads TGTGCCATCAGTGCTGTTAATCAGCCCCAGCATTTT. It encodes CAISAVNQPQHF.

CDR3 sequence (DNA): TGTGCCAGTAGTATGAGGGGAGGGGGGTTCACCGGGGAGCTGTTTTTT. Its protein is CASSMRGGGFTGELFF. V is TRBV19 and J is TRBJ2-2, with a tentative D call TRBD2 (7 bases). V lost 3 bases and J 4 bases, leaving 15 bases between the germline ends. The CDR3 covers 16 residues. Germline CDR1 is LNHDA and CDR2 is SQIVND (reference sequence).

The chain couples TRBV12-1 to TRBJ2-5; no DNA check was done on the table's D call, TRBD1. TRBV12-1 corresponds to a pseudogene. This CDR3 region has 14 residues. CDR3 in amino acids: CASSSRGPQETQYF. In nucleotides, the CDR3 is TGTGCCAGCAGTTCCAGGGGGCCCCAAGAGACCCAGTACTTC.

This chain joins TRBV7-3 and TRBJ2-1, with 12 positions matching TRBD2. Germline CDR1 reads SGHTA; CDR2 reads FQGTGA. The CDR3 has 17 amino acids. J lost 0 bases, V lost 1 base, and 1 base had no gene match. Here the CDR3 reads CASSLRGLAGSYNEQFF. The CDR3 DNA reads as TGTGCCAGCAGCTTAAGGGGACTAGCGGGCTCCTACAATGAGCAGTTCTTC.

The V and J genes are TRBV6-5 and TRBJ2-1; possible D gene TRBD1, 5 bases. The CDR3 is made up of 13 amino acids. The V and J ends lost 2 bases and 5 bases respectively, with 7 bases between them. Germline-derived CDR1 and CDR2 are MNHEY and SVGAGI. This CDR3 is CASSYMTDNEQFF. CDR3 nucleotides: TGTGCCAGCAGTTACATGACAGACAATGAGCAGTTCTTC.

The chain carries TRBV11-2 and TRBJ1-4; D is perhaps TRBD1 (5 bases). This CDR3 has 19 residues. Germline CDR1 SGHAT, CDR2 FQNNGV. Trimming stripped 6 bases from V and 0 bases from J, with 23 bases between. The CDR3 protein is CASSRRGGQAFATNEKLFF. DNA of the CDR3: TGTGCCAGCAGTCGTAGGGGAGGCCAAGCCTTTGCAACTAATGAAAAACTGTTTTTT.

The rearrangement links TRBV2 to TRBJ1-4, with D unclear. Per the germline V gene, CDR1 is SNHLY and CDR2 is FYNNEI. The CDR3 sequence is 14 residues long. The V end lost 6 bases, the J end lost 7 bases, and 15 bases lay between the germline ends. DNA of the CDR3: TGTGCCAGCAGGGCGACCGCCTGGAGTGAAAAACTGTTTTTT. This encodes CASRATAWSEKLFF.

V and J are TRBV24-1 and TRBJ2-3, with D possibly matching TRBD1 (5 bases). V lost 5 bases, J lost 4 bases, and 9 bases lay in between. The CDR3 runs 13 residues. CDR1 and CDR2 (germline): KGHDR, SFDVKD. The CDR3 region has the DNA TGTGCCACCAGTGGGGGCTACGCAGATACGCAGTATTTT. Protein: CATSGGYADTQYF.

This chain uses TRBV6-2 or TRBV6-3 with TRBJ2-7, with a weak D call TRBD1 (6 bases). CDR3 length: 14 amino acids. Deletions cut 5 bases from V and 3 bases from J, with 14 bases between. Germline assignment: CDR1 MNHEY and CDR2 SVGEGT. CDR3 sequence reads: CASSGQPSYYEQYV. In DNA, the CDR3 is TGTGCCAGCAGTGGACAGCCTTCGTACTACGAGCAGTACGTC.

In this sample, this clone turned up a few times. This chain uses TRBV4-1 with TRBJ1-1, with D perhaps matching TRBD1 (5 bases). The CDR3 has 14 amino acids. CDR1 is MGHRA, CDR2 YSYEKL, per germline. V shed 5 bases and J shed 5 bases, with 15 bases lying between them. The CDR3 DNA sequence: TGCGCCAGCAGCTTAGACTGGGGGGGGACTGAAGCTTTCTTT. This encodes CASSLDWGGTEAFF.

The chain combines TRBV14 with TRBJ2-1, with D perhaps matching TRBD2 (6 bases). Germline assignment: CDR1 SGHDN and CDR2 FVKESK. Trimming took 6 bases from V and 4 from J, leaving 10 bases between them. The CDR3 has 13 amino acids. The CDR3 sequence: CASRLSGYNEQFF. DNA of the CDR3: TGTGCCAGCAGACTAAGCGGGTACAATGAGCAGTTCTTC.

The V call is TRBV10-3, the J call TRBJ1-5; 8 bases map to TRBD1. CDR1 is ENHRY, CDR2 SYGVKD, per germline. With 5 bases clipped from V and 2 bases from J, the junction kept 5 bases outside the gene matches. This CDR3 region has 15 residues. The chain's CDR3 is CAISLTGEGNQPQHF. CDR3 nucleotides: TGTGCCATCAGTCTGACAGGGGAGGGCAATCAGCCCCAGCATTTT.

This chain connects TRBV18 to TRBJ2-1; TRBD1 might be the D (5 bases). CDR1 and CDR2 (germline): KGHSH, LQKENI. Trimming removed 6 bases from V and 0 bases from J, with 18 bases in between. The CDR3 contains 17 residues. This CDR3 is CASSPRQPISSYNEQFF. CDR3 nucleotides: TGTGCCAGCTCTCCCCGACAGCCCATCAGCTCCTACAATGAGCAGTTCTTC.

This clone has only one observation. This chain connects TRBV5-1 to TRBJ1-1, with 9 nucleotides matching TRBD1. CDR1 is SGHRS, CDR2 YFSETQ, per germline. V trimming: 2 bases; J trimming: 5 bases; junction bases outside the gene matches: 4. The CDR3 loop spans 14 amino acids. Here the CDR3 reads CASSFGQGSTEAFF. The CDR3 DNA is TGCGCCAGCAGCTTTGGACAGGGGAGTACTGAAGCTTTCTTT.

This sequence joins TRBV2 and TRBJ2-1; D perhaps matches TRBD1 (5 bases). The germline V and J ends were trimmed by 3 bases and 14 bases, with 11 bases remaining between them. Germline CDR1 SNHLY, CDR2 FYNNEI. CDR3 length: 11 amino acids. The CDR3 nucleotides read TGTGCCAGCAGTGAGGCGGCAGGGAAGTTCTTC. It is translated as CASSEAAGKFF.